This T cell receptor beta chain was profiled in a study of shared clonotypes between healthy human individuals. Per the germline V gene, CDR1 is SGHTA and CDR2 is FQGNSA. This CDR3 spans 13 amino acids. With 4 bases removed from V and 5 bases from J, the gap between germline ends came to 9 bases. This clone was recorded a few times. Donors were healthy HIV-negative adults without recently reported acute infections or vaccinations. The unsorted samples took around 81 million PBMCs to get genomic DNA. As processed by the authors: Junction-only immunoSEQ sequences carried no quality scores, so filtering differed. Clones were sequenced by immunoSEQ multiplex PCR, and TCRdb holds only the in-frame ones, with some missing. V, J and clone size were drawn from that table, and D and trimming were deduced from the DNA. The sample includes more than 400,000 clones, about 85% of them seen just once.

This receptor was taken from a woman aged 40 to 50 in good health. Some clones in this sample may be carry-over from other donors' samples. The chain is built from TRBV7-2 and TRBJ1-5; D unresolved. The source material was PBMCs. The CDR3 sequence: CASSSRVDQPQHF. For the CDR3, the DNA is TGTGCCAGCAGCTCTAGGGTTGATCAGCCCCAGCATTTT. The variable domain in full, completed from reference TRBV7-2 and TRBJ1-5, reads GAGVSQSPSNKVTEKGKDVELRCDPISGHTALYWYRQSLGQGLEFLIYFQGNSAPDKSGLPSDRFSAERTGGSVSTLTIQRTQQEDSAVYLCASSSRVDQPQHFGDGTRLSIL.